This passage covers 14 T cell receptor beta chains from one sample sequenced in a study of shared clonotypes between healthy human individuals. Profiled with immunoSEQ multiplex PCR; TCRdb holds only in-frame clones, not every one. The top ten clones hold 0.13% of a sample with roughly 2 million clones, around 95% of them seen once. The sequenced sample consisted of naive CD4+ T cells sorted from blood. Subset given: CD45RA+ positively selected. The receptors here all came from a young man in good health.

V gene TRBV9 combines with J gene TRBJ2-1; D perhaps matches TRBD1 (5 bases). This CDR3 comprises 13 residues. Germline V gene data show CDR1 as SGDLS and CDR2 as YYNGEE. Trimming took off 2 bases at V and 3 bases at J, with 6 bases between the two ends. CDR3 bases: TGTGCCAGCAGCGTCGACAGCTACAATGAGCAGTTCTTC. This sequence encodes CASSVDSYNEQFF.

CDR3 nucleotide sequence: TGCGCCAGCCAGGACAGGGGGCTAGTACGGTCACCCCTCCACTTT. Translated: CASQDRGLVRSPLHF. The genes are TRBV10-2 and TRBJ1-6; TRBD1 matches at 11 bases. Per germline, CDR1 WSHSY and CDR2 SAAADI. The CDR3 is 15 residues long. The J segment lost 10 bases and the V segment lost 8 bases, leaving 10 bases of the junction unmatched.

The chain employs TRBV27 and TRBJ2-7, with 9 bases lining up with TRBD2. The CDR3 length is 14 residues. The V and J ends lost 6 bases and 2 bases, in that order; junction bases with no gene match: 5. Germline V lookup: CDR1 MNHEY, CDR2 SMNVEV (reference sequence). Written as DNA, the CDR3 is TGTGCCAGCAGCCGGACTAGCGTTCCCTACGAGCAGTACTTC. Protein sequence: CASSRTSVPYEQYF.

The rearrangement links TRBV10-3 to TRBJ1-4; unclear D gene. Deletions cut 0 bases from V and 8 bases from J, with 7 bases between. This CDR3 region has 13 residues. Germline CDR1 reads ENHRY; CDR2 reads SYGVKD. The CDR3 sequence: CAISESEVEKLFF. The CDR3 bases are TGTGCCATCAGTGAGTCGGAGGTCGAAAAACTGTTTTTT.

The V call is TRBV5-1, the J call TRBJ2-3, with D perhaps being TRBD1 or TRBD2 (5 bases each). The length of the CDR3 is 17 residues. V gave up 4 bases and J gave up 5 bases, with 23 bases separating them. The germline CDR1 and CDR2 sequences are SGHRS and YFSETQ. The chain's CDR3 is CASSHYGAGSRGDTQYF. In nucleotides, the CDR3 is TGCGCCAGCAGCCACTACGGGGCGGGCTCGAGGGGAGATACGCAGTATTTT.

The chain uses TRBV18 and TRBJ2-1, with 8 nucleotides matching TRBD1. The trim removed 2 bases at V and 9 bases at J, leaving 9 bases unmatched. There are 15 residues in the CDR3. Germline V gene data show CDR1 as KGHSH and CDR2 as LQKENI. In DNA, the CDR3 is TGTGCCAGCTCACCAGACAGGGGACCACTCGGTGAGCAGTTCTTC. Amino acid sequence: CASSPDRGPLGEQFF.

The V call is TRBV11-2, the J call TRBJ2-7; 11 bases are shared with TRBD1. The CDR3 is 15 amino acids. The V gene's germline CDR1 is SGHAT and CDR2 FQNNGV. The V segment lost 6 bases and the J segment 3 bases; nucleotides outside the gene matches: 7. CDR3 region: CASSKPGTGGYEQYF. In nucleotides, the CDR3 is TGTGCCAGCAGTAAACCCGGGACAGGGGGCTACGAGCAGTACTTC.

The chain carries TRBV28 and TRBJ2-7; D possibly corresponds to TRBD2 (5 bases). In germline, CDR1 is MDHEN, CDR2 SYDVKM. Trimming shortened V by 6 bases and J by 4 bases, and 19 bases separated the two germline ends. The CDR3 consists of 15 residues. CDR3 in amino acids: CASSPSGSDKYEQYF. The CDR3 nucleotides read TGTGCCAGCAGCCCCTCGGGGAGCGACAAATACGAGCAGTACTTC.

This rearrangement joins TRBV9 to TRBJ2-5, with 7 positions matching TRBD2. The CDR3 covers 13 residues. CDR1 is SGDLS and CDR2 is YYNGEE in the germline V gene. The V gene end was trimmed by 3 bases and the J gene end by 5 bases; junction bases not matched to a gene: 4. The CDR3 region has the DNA TGTGCCAGCAGCGGGACTAGGATGGAGACCCAGTACTTC. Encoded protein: CASSGTRMETQYF.

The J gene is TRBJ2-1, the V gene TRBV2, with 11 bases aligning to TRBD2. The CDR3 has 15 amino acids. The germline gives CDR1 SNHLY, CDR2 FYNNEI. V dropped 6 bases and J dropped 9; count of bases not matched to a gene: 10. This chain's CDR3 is CASRLGSGREGEQFF. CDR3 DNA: TGTGCCAGCAGGCTGGGTAGCGGGAGGGAGGGTGAGCAGTTCTTC.

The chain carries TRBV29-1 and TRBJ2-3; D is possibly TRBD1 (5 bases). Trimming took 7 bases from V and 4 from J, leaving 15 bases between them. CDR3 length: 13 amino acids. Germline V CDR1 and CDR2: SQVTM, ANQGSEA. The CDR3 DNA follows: TGCAGCGCCTCGGCAGGGTTCGCAGATACGCAGTATTTT. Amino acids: CSASAGFADTQYF.

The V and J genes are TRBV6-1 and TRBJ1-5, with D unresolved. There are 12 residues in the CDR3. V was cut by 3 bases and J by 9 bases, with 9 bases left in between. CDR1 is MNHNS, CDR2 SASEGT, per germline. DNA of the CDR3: TGTGCCAGCAGTGACCCCTCAGGGCCCCAGCATTTT. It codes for CASSDPSGPQHF.

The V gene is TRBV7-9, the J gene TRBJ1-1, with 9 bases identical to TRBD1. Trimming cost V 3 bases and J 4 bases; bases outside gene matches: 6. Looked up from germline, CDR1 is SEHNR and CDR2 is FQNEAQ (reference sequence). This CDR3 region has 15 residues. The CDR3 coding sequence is TGTGCCAGCAGCTTGGCCGGGACAGGGACCACTGAAGCTTTCTTT. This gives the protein CASSLAGTGTTEAFF. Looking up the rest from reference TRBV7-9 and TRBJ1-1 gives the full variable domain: DTGVSQNPRHKITKRGQNVTFRCDPISEHNRLYWYRQTLGQGPEFLTYFQNEAQLEKSRLLSDRFSAERPKGSFSTLEIQRTEQGDSAMYLCASSLAGTGTTEAFFGQGTRLTVV.

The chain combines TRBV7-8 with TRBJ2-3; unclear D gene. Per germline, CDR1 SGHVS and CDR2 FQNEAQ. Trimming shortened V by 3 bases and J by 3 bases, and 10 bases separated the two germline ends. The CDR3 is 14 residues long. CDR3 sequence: CASSFSLVTDTQYF. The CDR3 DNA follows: TGTGCCAGCAGCTTCTCACTGGTGACAGATACGCAGTATTTT.